This T cell receptor beta chain was obtained from a study of blood T cell repertoires in COVID-19. Overall study context: Collection of acute and convalescent COVID-19 samples took place in the United States, Italy and Spain.

Source study methods: Amplification from reference gene primers served as the basis for estimated nucleated cell counts. Clones were sequenced by immunoSEQ multiplex PCR, and TCRdb holds only the in-frame ones, with some missing. That table gives V, J and clone size, and the DNA gave D and trimming. Of some 350,000 clones listed, about 90% are singletons. Trimming stripped 2 bases from V and 2 bases from J, with 12 bases between. This CDR3 contains 15 residues. Germline CDR1 and CDR2: SGHAT and FQNNGV. The sequencing sample was made of peripheral blood. This TCR derives from a woman between 18 and 29 years old who had recovered from COVID-19. V gene TRBV11-2 combines with J gene TRBJ2-5; D gene unclear. This chain's CDR3 is CASSLWVADQETQYF. CDR3 nucleotide sequence: TGTGCCAGCAGCTTATGGGTAGCAGATCAAGAGACCCAGTACTTC.